Each of the 18 T cell receptor beta chains below was sequenced from the same sample in a study of radiotherapy plus CTLA-4 blockade in lung cancer. Some clones are missing from TCRdb's copy, which holds only in-frame ones; the method was immunoSEQ multiplex PCR. The sample has roughly 50,000 clones, around 77% seen once. Sequenced here: peripheral blood, sampled from a patient treated with radiotherapy plus ipilimumab. Every receptor here comes from a human donor with non-small cell lung cancer who had stable disease on radiotherapy plus ipilimumab.

The J gene is TRBJ2-7, the V gene TRBV7-2, with a tentative D call TRBD1 (6 bases). V shed 5 bases and J shed 4 bases, with 21 bases lying between them. This CDR3 region has 16 residues. CDR1 and CDR2 (germline): SGHTA, FQGNSA. Here the CDR3 reads CASSRTGGRRLYEQYV. In DNA form, the CDR3 reads TGTGCCAGCAGCAGAACTGGGGGCAGGAGATTATACGAGCAGTACGTC.

V and J are TRBV5-1 and TRBJ2-7, with 7 nucleotides matching TRBD2. The CDR3 totals 14 residues. CDR1 and CDR2 from the germline V gene are SGHRS and YFSETQ. With 2 bases clipped from V and 7 bases from J, the junction kept 9 bases outside the gene matches. Here the CDR3 reads CASSLAGQEGEQYV. CDR3 DNA sequence: TGCGCCAGCAGCTTAGCGGGGCAGGAAGGGGAGCAGTACGTC.

The CDR3 is CASSIIGTVSNQPQHF. DNA for the CDR3: TGTGCCAGTAGTATAATCGGGACAGTTAGCAATCAGCCCCAGCATTTT. The V and J genes are TRBV19 and TRBJ1-5; 7 nucleotides align to TRBD1. Germline values: CDR1 LNHDA, CDR2 SQIVND (reference sequence). V was pared by 2 bases and J by 0 bases, with 4 bases of the junction left unmatched. CDR3 length: 16 residues.

V usage is TRBV5-1 and J usage is TRBJ2-2, with 7 bases that match TRBD1. Germline V gene data show CDR1 as SGHRS and CDR2 as YFSETQ. The CDR3 has 16 residues. The junction had 2 bases not matched to a gene; V was cut back by 0 bases and J by 0 bases. The CDR3: CASSLAGTANTGELFF. CDR3 DNA sequence: TGCGCCAGCAGCTTGGCCGGGACAGCGAACACCGGGGAGCTGTTTTTT.

The DNA for the CDR3 is TGTGCCAGCAGCCCGAGGATGTCTGGAAACACCATATATTTT. Protein: CASSPRMSGNTIYF. This sequence joins TRBV13 and TRBJ1-3; no definite D call. The CDR3 has 14 residues. The germline V gene has CDR1 PRHDT and CDR2 FYEKMQ (reference sequence). Trimming pared 5 bases from V and 1 base from J, leaving 9 bases between. The full variable domain, rest sourced from reference TRBV13 and TRBJ1-3, is AAGVIQSPRHLIKEKRETATLKCYPIPRHDTVYWYQQGPGQDPQFLISFYEKMQSDKGSIPDRFSAQQFSDYHSELNMSSLELGDSALYFCASSPRMSGNTIYFGEGSWLTVV.

This clone was seen only a few times. The gene calls are TRBV28 and TRBJ2-3; D is uncertain. V lost 7 bases, J lost 0 bases, and 5 bases lay in between. Germline CDR1 and CDR2: MDHEN and SYDVKM. The CDR3 is 12 amino acids. The CDR3: CASIASTDTQYF. CDR3 sequence (DNA): TGTGCCAGCATTGCTAGCACAGATACGCAGTATTTT.

The V call is TRBV30, the J call TRBJ1-2, with D possibly TRBD1 on 6 matching bases. Germline V lookup: CDR1 GTSNPN, CDR2 SVGIG (reference sequence). The CDR3 has 17 amino acids. Deletions cut 2 bases from V and 5 bases from J, with 24 bases between. The CDR3 loop reads CAWSPKGQPAGGYGYTF. The CDR3 DNA sequence: TGTGCCTGGAGTCCCAAAGGACAGCCGGCCGGGGGGTATGGCTACACCTTC.

The rearrangement joins TRBV19 to TRBJ2-7; 11 positions match TRBD1. This CDR3 spans 15 amino acids. Trimming at V came to 1 base and at J to 4 bases, leaving 3 bases not matched to a gene. Per germline, CDR1 LNHDA and CDR2 SQIVND (reference sequence). CDR3 region: CASSIAGTGGYEQYF. As DNA, the CDR3 is TGTGCCAGTAGTATAGCCGGGACAGGGGGGTACGAGCAGTACTTC.

The chain carries TRBV29-1 and TRBJ2-7; 8 bases match TRBD1. CDR3 length: 12 amino acids. Germline CDR1 and CDR2: SQVTM and ANQGSEA. The V segment lost 7 bases and the J segment 0 bases; nucleotides outside the gene matches: 2. This CDR3 is CSGGTGSYEQYF. As DNA, the CDR3 is TGCAGCGGGGGGACAGGCTCCTACGAGCAGTACTTC.

CDR3 region: CASSQIQRGGEKLFF. The CDR3 DNA sequence: TGCGCCAGCAGCCAAATACAAAGAGGGGGAGAAAAACTGTTTTTT. This rearrangement joins TRBV4-3 to TRBJ1-4; possibly TRBD1 for D (6 bases). The CDR3 length is 15 residues. Germline assignment: CDR1 LGHNA and CDR2 YSLEER. Trimming removed 2 bases from V and 8 bases from J, with 15 bases in between.

This clone was picked up a small number of times. The V gene is TRBV18, the J gene TRBJ2-7; 8 bases are a match to TRBD1. CDR1 and CDR2 (germline): KGHSH, LQKENI. The CDR3 sequence is 15 residues long. Trimming took 5 bases from V and 0 from J; bases not matched to a gene: 6. This CDR3 reads CASSSGTGLSYEQYF. Written as DNA, the CDR3 is TGTGCCAGCTCATCCGGGACAGGCCTCTCCTACGAGCAGTACTTC.

The rearrangement uses TRBV7-9 and TRBJ2-3, with 8 bases that match TRBD2. Germline V gene data show CDR1 as SEHNR and CDR2 as FQNEAQ (reference sequence). This CDR3 contains 15 residues. Germline trimming cut 5 bases from V and 4 bases from J; bases unmatched to any gene: 8. The CDR3 here is CASSQERGSADTQYF. CDR3 sequence (DNA): TGTGCCAGCAGCCAAGAGCGGGGGAGCGCAGATACGCAGTATTTT.

This clone was seen just once. The chain has TRBV2 and TRBJ1-3; TRBD1 might be the D (5 bases). The germline V and J ends were trimmed by 6 bases and 3 bases, with 15 bases remaining between them. Per germline, CDR1 SNHLY and CDR2 FYNNEI. The CDR3 consists of 15 residues. CDR3 sequence reads: CASSFTRGGGNTIYF. CDR3 nucleotides: TGTGCCAGCAGCTTCACAAGGGGCGGTGGAAACACCATATATTTT.

By share, this clone ranks as medium-sized (0.01 to 0.1%). The genes are TRBV2 and TRBJ1-2, with D perhaps TRBD1 (6 bases). V was shortened by 1 base and J by 3 bases, with 9 bases between the two germline ends. Per the germline V gene, CDR1 is SNHLY and CDR2 is FYNNEI. There are 14 residues in the CDR3. CDR3 coding DNA: TGTGCCAGCAGTGAAGGGGCAGGGGACTATGGCTACACCTTC. Translating it yields CASSEGAGDYGYTF.

The chain couples TRBV6-1 to TRBJ1-5; 8 positions match TRBD1. The CDR3 length is 15 residues. In germline, CDR1 is MNHNS, CDR2 SASEGT. V lost 1 base to trimming and J lost 6 bases; unmatched junction nucleotides: 5. CDR3 sequence (DNA): TGTGCCAGCAGTGAAGGAGCAGGGGGCGTTCAGCCCCAGCATTTT. Translating gives CASSEGAGGVQPQHF.

The chain couples TRBV2 to TRBJ2-1, with D unresolved. CDR3 length: 13 residues. V was clipped by 7 bases and J by 4 bases, with 11 bases between them. Germline-derived CDR1 and CDR2 are SNHLY and FYNNEI. The CDR3 region is CASNDFGYNEQFF. CDR3 DNA sequence: TGTGCCAGCAATGACTTTGGATACAATGAGCAGTTCTTC.

The chain has TRBV19 and TRBJ2-3; D may match TRBD1 or TRBD2 (6 bases each). The V end was cut by 2 bases, the J end by 5 bases, with 14 bases between. The CDR3 covers 15 residues. The germline CDR1 and CDR2 sequences are LNHDA and SQIVND (reference sequence). CDR3 sequence: CASSISQGGGDTQYF. CDR3 sequence (DNA): TGTGCCAGTAGTATATCACAGGGAGGAGGAGATACGCAGTATTTT.

The chain employs TRBV4-1 and TRBJ2-1; the D is unclear. The V gene lost 2 bases and the J gene lost 0 bases, with 11 bases spanning the gap. This CDR3 has 16 amino acids. CDR1 MGHRA and CDR2 YSYEKL come from the germline V gene. CDR3 DNA: TGCGCCAGCAGCCAACCTAGATTGATCTCCTACAATGAGCAGTTCTTC. Its translation: CASSQPRLISYNEQFF.